This is a list of T cell receptor beta chains from one sample in a study of T cells in Graves' hyperthyroidism and ophthalmopathy. MiXCR, run by TCRdb on the multiplex PCR reads, gives a single entry per CDR3 protein. The table has a few hundred thousand distinct CDR3 sequences, 15% to 20% seen once. Sequencing was carried out using blood. These receptors were collected from a woman aged 45-65 years with Graves' hyperthyroidism. Each CDR3 is given with its conserved first and last residue.

V gene | CDR3 protein
TRBV6-1 | CASTPGLAGVTGELFF
TRBV11-2 | CASRAGTGTAGELFF
TRBV3-1 | CASSQDTGQAEAFF
TRBV7-2 | CASSLDVSGGELFF
TRBV2 | CASRPLTSGGLSDTQYF
TRBV30 | CAWSRQAKETQYF
TRBV29-1 | CSARDAGLYEQYF
TRBV29-1 | CSVGSLNTEAFF
TRBV11-2 | CASSLGRGFDTQYF
TRBV12-3/TRBV12-4 | CASGMLAAGELFF
TRBV6-2/TRBV6-3 | CASSYGTSGGAETQYF
TRBV12-3/TRBV12-4 | CASSLPTNEQYF
TRBV20-1 | CSASQGVNYGYTF
TRBV10-2 | CASRADYTEAFF
TRBV11-2 | CASSWGHTGELFF
TRBV6-1 | CASTLWGVSLVGSYNEQFF
TRBV20-1 | CSAITFAGGVSTDTQYF
TRBV29-1 | CSVDAGGHGYTF
TRBV2 | CASGDRADRNSPLHF
TRBV5-1 | CASGRDRWHF
TRBV19 | CASSNDRVSMNTEAFF
TRBV25-1 | CASSGLLGEKLFF
TRBV20-1 | CSAFRTGGNEQFF
TRBV5-1 | CASSLAGTGELFF
TRBV18 | CASSKDRDLLFF
TRBV11-2 | CASSLDAAGSNEQFF
TRBV5-1 | CASSLDVGTGGYEQYF
TRBV18 | CASSTGNNYEQYF
TRBV6-1 | CASRSGRGMYEKLFF
TRBV7-8 | CASRSVAGVDPDTQYF
TRBV6-9 | CASSYTGVVNYGYTF
TRBV9 | CASSPPSRMEAFF
TRBV6-1 | CASSSGPYEQYF
TRBV7-8 | CASSSNRATEAFF
TRBV19 | CASNDRNTEAFF
TRBV20-1 | CSARGKAGGGADTQYF
TRBV28 | CASSLPAGAPYEQFF
TRBV13 | CASSSGGLNEQYF
TRBV29-1 | CSVIFRPARTDTQYF
TRBV12-3/TRBV12-4 | CASTWGGGDEKLFF
TRBV12-3/TRBV12-4 | CASSLRLGTSWYNEQFF
TRBV6-1 | CASSELVYYEQFF
TRBV19 | CASSIQGENQPQHF
TRBV7-2 | CASSQTGGNQPQHF
TRBV12-3/TRBV12-4 | CASNPGGTYNEQFF
TRBV3-1 | CASSQEREGTEAFF
TRBV12-3/TRBV12-4 | CASSLVQGALEKLFF
TRBV28 | CASSLFGEKLFF
TRBV6-1 | CASSPQGIPGNTIYF